This passage covers 5 T cell receptor beta chains from one sample sequenced in a study of T cells after yellow fever vaccination. A single record per CDR3 protein comes from TCRdb applying MiXCR to the 5' RACE reads. This sample carries approximately 250,000 distinct CDR3 sequences, about 3.5% of them seen once, and the ten largest clones take around 20%. The sequences come from PBMCs, collected 15 days after the yellow fever booster vaccination. These receptors originate from a man aged 18 to 30 who received the YFV17D yellow fever vaccine.

This clonotype was counted ten times or more. The chain uses TRBV12-3 or TRBV12-4 and TRBJ1-1; no clear D. The ends were cut back, 5 bases at V and 2 bases at J, with 6 bases in the middle. The CDR3 extends over 12 amino acids. The CDR3 bases are TGTGCCAGCAGTGAGGGCAACACTGAAGCTTTCTTT. It is translated as CASSEGNTEAFF.

Ten or more counts support this clonotype. The J gene is TRBJ1-5, the V gene TRBV7-2; D uncertain. CDR3 size: 16 residues. In germline, CDR1 is SGHTA, CDR2 FQGNSA. Trimming cost V 0 bases and J 3 bases, with 12 bases left between them. CDR3 region: CASSLATHFYNQPQHF. DNA for the CDR3: TGTGCCAGCAGCTTAGCCACCCACTTTTACAATCAGCCCCAGCATTTT.

Comments on this clonotype: A read error may be the cause here, since a much bigger clone is one base away. This sequence joins TRBV5-1 and TRBJ2-3; 13 nucleotides line up with TRBD2. Per the germline V gene, CDR1 is SGHRS and CDR2 is YFSETQ. The CDR3 consists of 16 residues. The chain's CDR3 is CASSRGLAGSTDTKYF. The CDR3 nucleotides are TGCGCCAGCAGCAGGGGACTAGCGGGGAGCACAGATACGAAGTATTTT. Filled out from reference TRBV5-1 and TRBJ2-3, the complete variable domain reads KAGVTQTPRYLIKTRGQQVTLSCSPISGHRSVSWYQQTPGQGLQFLFEYFSETQRNKGNFPGRFSGRQFSNSRSEMNVSTLELGDSALYLCASSRGLAGSTDTKYFGPGTRLTVL.

In this sample, this clonotype turned up many times. This chain uses TRBV25-1 with TRBJ1-5; 7 bases map to TRBD1. The trim removed 3 bases at V and 3 bases at J, leaving 5 bases unmatched. The CDR3 extends over 15 amino acids. The germline V gene encodes CDR1 MGHDK and CDR2 SYGVNS. The CDR3 nucleotides are TGTGCCAGCAGTGAGCAACAGGGGAACAATCAGCCCCAGCATTTT. It encodes CASSEQQGNNQPQHF.

There are many counts of this clonotype. This chain links TRBV18 with TRBJ1-5; D ambiguous. Trimming cost V 3 bases and J 3 bases, with 6 bases left between them. The CDR3 spans 13 residues. CDR1 is KGHSH and CDR2 is LQKENI in the germline V gene. DNA for the CDR3: TGTGCCAGCTCACCGGATTTCAATCAGCCCCAGCATTTT. Translated, it gives CASSPDFNQPQHF.